Below, 17 T cell receptor beta chains from the same sample are listed, as sequenced in a study of blood T cell repertoires in COVID-19 (dated by TCRdb to 2020 to 2022). Receptor amplification or capture employed the immunoSEQ multiplex PCR assay. The immuneACCESS repertoire file appears here via TCRdb, limited to in-frame rearrangements. These files lack a portion of the clones; in checked studies, under half of the deficit traces to unresolved V genes, and the cause of the others is not known. Across this sample there are around 50,000 clones, with 88% seen only once. Together, the top ten hold approximately 9.6% of the sample. Sequences were obtained from peripheral blood. Receptors were obtained from a man aged 45-65 years with active COVID-19.

This sequence joins TRBV7-8 and TRBJ2-1, with a possible D match to TRBD2 (6 bases). The V gene's germline CDR1 is SGHVS and CDR2 FQNEAQ. This CDR3 region has 16 residues. V lost 4 bases and J lost 0, with 13 bases in between. The CDR3 sequence: CASSSYTSSSYNEQFF. The CDR3 DNA reads TGTGCCAGCAGCTCCTATACTAGCAGCTCCTACAATGAGCAGTTCTTC.

The chain couples TRBV20-1 to TRBJ2-7; TRBD2 aligns across 11 bases. Germline lookup yields CDR1 DFQATT and CDR2 SNEGSKA (reference sequence). V gave up 3 bases and J gave up 2 bases; unmatched junction bases: 9. This CDR3 has 16 amino acids. The DNA for the CDR3 is TGCAGTGCTAGTGGTTCGGGACTAGCGGTTGCCTACGAGCAGTACTTC. Translated: CSASGSGLAVAYEQYF.

This chain links TRBV5-4 with TRBJ2-7, with D perhaps matching TRBD1 (6 bases). Per germline, CDR1 SGHNT and CDR2 YYREEE (reference sequence). The CDR3 sequence is 14 residues long. V dropped 3 bases and J dropped 7 bases, with 17 bases sitting between them. CDR3 amino acids: CASSSTYRASEQYF. CDR3 bases: TGTGCCAGCAGCTCTACTTACAGGGCCTCTGAGCAGTACTTC. The full variable domain, completed using reference TRBV5-4 and TRBJ2-7, is ETGVTQSPTHLIKTRGQQVTLRCSSQSGHNTVSWYQQALGQGPQFIFQYYREEENGRGNFPPRFSGLQFPNYSSELNVNALELDDSALYLCASSSTYRASEQYFGPGTRLTVT.

V is TRBV7-9 and J is TRBJ2-3; no firm D call. CDR3 length: 13 residues. Trimming removed 3 bases at V and 5 bases at J, with 9 bases between. Germline CDR1 SEHNR, CDR2 FQNEAQ (reference sequence). DNA of the CDR3: TGTGCCAGCAGCTTTATCTCGGGAGATACGCAGTATTTT. This translates into CASSFISGDTQYF.

The V gene is TRBV5-3, the J gene TRBJ2-5; 8 nucleotides agree with TRBD2. TRBV5-3 is an open reading frame whose function is uncertain. This CDR3 is 14 amino acids long. The ends lost 6 bases at V and 1 base at J; junction bases unmatched: 5. The CDR3 sequence is CARNSGRVQETQYF. The CDR3 DNA reads as TGTGCCAGAAATTCCGGGAGGGTCCAAGAGACCCAGTACTTC.

The chain joins TRBV9 to TRBJ2-1; the match to TRBD2 covers 14 bases. The CDR3 contains 16 residues. The junction had 5 bases not matched to a gene; V was cut back by 3 bases and J by 6 bases. Germline lookup yields CDR1 SGDLS and CDR2 YYNGEE. The CDR3: CASSAGTSGRGNEQFF. For the CDR3, the DNA is TGTGCCAGCAGCGCAGGGACTAGCGGGAGAGGCAATGAGCAGTTCTTC.

This clone was seen once. J is TRBJ2-3 and V is TRBV7-6; TRBD2 is a possible D gene (7 bases). CDR3 size: 14 residues. V was trimmed by 6 bases and J by 2 bases, leaving 12 bases between them. Germline CDR1 reads SGHVS; CDR2 reads FNYEAQ. The CDR3 sequence: CASSSAGATDTQYF. The CDR3 DNA is TGTGCCAGCAGTTCTGCGGGGGCCACAGATACGCAGTATTTT.

The J gene is TRBJ1-2, the V gene TRBV12-5; D is perhaps TRBD1 (5 bases). V was trimmed by 3 bases and J by 4 bases, leaving 12 bases between them. CDR1 is LGHNT and CDR2 is FRNRAP in the germline V gene. CDR3 size: 14 residues. The CDR3 here is CASGFPRQFYGYTF. Here the CDR3 DNA reads TGTGCTAGTGGTTTTCCTCGACAGTTCTATGGCTACACCTTC.

This clone was seen just once. The V call is TRBV12-5, the J call TRBJ1-1; D gene uncertain. V lost 6 bases, J lost 0 bases, and 8 bases lay in between. CDR3 length equals 13 residues. Germline assignment: CDR1 LGHNT and CDR2 FRNRAP. In DNA form, the CDR3 reads TGTGCTAGTGGCCCCTCCCTGAACACTGAAGCTTTCTTT. Encoded protein: CASGPSLNTEAFF.

The chain is built from TRBV10-1 and TRBJ2-1, with 15 bases identical to TRBD2. V lost 3 bases and J lost 0; bases outside the gene matches: 6. Germline assignment: CDR1 WNHNN and CDR2 SYGVQD (reference sequence). CDR3 length equals 19 residues. As DNA, the CDR3 is TGCGCCAGCAGTGAAAGTGGGACTAGCGGGAGGCGCTCCTACAATGAGCAGTTCTTC. As protein: CASSESGTSGRRSYNEQFF.

This chain links TRBV4-1 with TRBJ2-3; 9 nucleotides match TRBD1. Trimming removed 0 bases from V and 2 bases from J; junction bases left unmatched: 12. Germline V lookup: CDR1 MGHRA, CDR2 YSYEKL. CDR3 length: 19 residues. Here the CDR3 reads CASSQDAIPGTGITDTQYF. DNA of the CDR3: TGCGCCAGCAGCCAAGACGCCATTCCCGGGACAGGGATCACAGATACGCAGTATTTT.

The gene calls are TRBV5-6 and TRBJ2-3; 14 bases fit TRBD2. This CDR3 is built from 16 residues. The junction had 5 bases not matched to a gene; V was cut back by 4 bases and J by 4 bases. Per germline, CDR1 SGHDT and CDR2 YYEEEE. This CDR3 reads CASSLGLAGGPDTQYF. The CDR3 region has the DNA TGTGCCAGCAGCCTCGGACTAGCGGGGGGCCCAGATACGCAGTATTTT.

The rearrangement uses TRBV24-1 and TRBJ1-1; 7 bases align to TRBD1. The ends lost 7 bases at V and 0 bases at J; junction bases unmatched: 1. The germline CDR1 and CDR2 sequences are KGHDR and SFDVKD. The length of the CDR3 is 13 residues. The CDR3 nucleotides are TGTGCCACCAGGGGACAGTTGAACACTGAAGCTTTCTTT. It codes for CATRGQLNTEAFF.

The genes are TRBV5-1 and TRBJ2-4; 9 bases map to TRBD1. Trimming cost V 3 bases and J 7 bases; bases outside gene matches: 2. CDR1 and CDR2 from the germline V gene are SGHRS and YFSETQ. This CDR3 spans 13 amino acids. The chain's CDR3 is CASSYGQGNIQYF. The CDR3, as DNA: TGCGCCAGCAGCTACGGACAGGGGAACATTCAGTACTTC.

The rearrangement links TRBV6-1 to TRBJ1-2; D is ambiguous. The germline V and J ends were trimmed by 2 bases and 8 bases, with 12 bases remaining between them. CDR3 length: 13 residues. Germline lookup yields CDR1 MNHNS and CDR2 SASEGT. CDR3 loop: CASSELSVGGYTF. Here the CDR3 DNA reads TGTGCCAGCAGTGAATTGTCGGTCGGGGGCTACACCTTC.

This sequence joins TRBV3-1 (or the pseudogene TRBV3-2) and TRBJ1-2, with D perhaps matching TRBD1 (5 bases). The CDR3 is made up of 13 amino acids. Trimming removed 1 base from V and 4 bases from J, with 7 bases in between. Germline V gives CDR1 LGHDT, CDR2 YNNKEL (reference sequence). CDR3 loop: CASSQGGPYGYTF. The DNA for the CDR3 is TGTGCCAGCAGCCAAGGGGGCCCCTATGGCTACACCTTC.

The V gene is TRBV18, the J gene TRBJ1-6; D gene unclear. Trimming left V 2 bases short and J 8 bases short, with 19 bases between. The CDR3 contains 17 residues. The germline V gene encodes CDR1 KGHSH and CDR2 LQKENI. The CDR3 sequence: CASSPFLLGGVDSPLHF. Written as DNA, the CDR3 is TGTGCCAGCTCACCATTCTTGTTGGGTGGAGTTGATTCACCCCTCCACTTT. The full variable domain, in which reference TRBV18 and TRBJ1-6 provide the parts outside the CDR3, is NAGVMQNPRHLVRRRGQEARLRCSPMKGHSHVYWYRQLPEEGLKFMVYLQKENIIDESGMPKERFSAEFPKEGPSILRIQQVVRGDSAAYFCASSPFLLGGVDSPLHFGNGTRLTVT.